These 28 T cell receptor beta chains were all obtained from the same sample, sequenced in a study of T cells in tuberculosis. Data came from immunoSEQ multiplex PCR; TCRdb stores just in-frame clones and leaves some out. Of about 23,000 clones listed, around 97% are singletons. The sequencing sample was made of PBMCs. The receptors shown here come from a donor between 5 and 29 years old with latent tuberculosis or without tuberculosis infection.

This sequence joins TRBV4-1 and TRBJ1-1; 7 bases align to TRBD1. CDR3 length: 16 amino acids. The V and J ends lost 4 bases and 0 bases, in that order; junction bases with no gene match: 8. Per the germline V gene, CDR1 is MGHRA and CDR2 is YSYEKL. CDR3 sequence: CASSPRQGIMNTEAFF. The CDR3, as DNA: TGCGCCAGCAGCCCACGACAGGGAATCATGAACACTGAAGCTTTCTTT.

This clone was seen only once. The chain joins TRBV28 to TRBJ1-1; no clear D. V was clipped by 5 bases and J by 0 bases, with 16 bases between them. The germline V gene encodes CDR1 MDHEN and CDR2 SYDVKM. This CDR3 region has 16 residues. The CDR3 coding sequence is TGTGCCAGCAGTAAAACTGGCCGGGATTTGAACACTGAAGCTTTCTTT. As protein: CASSKTGRDLNTEAFF.

The chain employs TRBV19 and TRBJ2-7, with a weak D call TRBD1 (6 bases). Germline V gene sequence: CDR1 LNHDA, CDR2 SQIVND (reference sequence). CDR3 size: 15 residues. The V end was cut by 6 bases, the J end by 4 bases, with 19 bases between. The CDR3 coding sequence is TGTGCCAGTAGCCCCTCCGACAGGAGGAGTTACGAGCAGTACTTC. It codes for CASSPSDRRSYEQYF. Variable domain in full (rest from reference TRBV19 and TRBJ2-7): DGGITQSPKYLFRKEGQNVTLSCEQNLNHDAMYWYRQDPGQGLRLIYYSQIVNDFQKGDIAEGYSVSREKKESFPLTVTSAQKNPTAFYLCASSPSDRRSYEQYFGPGTRLTVT.

V and J are TRBV5-1 and TRBJ1-4; a weak D match, TRBD1 (6 bases). The CDR3 loop spans 15 amino acids. V dropped 3 bases and J dropped 4 bases, with 13 bases sitting between them. CDR1 and CDR2 from the germline V gene are SGHRS and YFSETQ. This CDR3 reads CASSSGHPNNEKLFF. The CDR3 DNA reads TGCGCCAGCAGCTCGGGACATCCTAATAATGAAAAACTGTTTTTT.

This clone occurred once. This chain joins TRBV30 and TRBJ1-1; D not resolved. The CDR3 sequence is 14 residues long. The V gene's germline CDR1 is GTSNPN and CDR2 SVGIG (reference sequence). The V gene lost 1 base and the J gene lost 2 bases, with 11 bases spanning the gap. DNA of the CDR3: TGTGCCTGGAGTGAACAGCTACTTAACACTGAAGCTTTCTTT. Encoded protein: CAWSEQLLNTEAFF.

The V and J genes are TRBV11-2 and TRBJ1-2, with D possibly matching TRBD1 (5 bases). The CDR3 is made up of 13 amino acids. CDR1 SGHAT and CDR2 FQNNGV come from the germline V gene. With 5 bases removed from V and 9 bases from J, the gap between germline ends came to 16 bases. The CDR3 spells CASSPGGGKRYTF. The CDR3, as DNA: TGTGCCAGCAGCCCTGGGGGAGGGAAGCGCTACACCTTC.

The V call is TRBV10-2, the J call TRBJ2-1; 10 nucleotides line up with TRBD1. Germline trimming cut 9 bases from V and 4 bases from J; bases unmatched to any gene: 6. In germline, CDR1 is WSHSY, CDR2 SAAADI. This CDR3 has 14 amino acids. The CDR3 region is CASARDRGYNEQFF. The CDR3 nucleotides read TGCGCCAGTGCCCGGGACAGGGGATACAATGAGCAGTTCTTC.

This rearrangement joins TRBV6-5 to TRBJ1-4; 9 positions agree with TRBD1. Looked up from germline, CDR1 is MNHEY and CDR2 is SVGAGI. This CDR3 spans 15 amino acids. V lost 7 bases to trimming and J lost 5 bases; unmatched junction nucleotides: 8. The CDR3 sequence: CASTQTGGANEKLFF. The DNA for the CDR3 is TGTGCCAGCACCCAAACAGGGGGCGCGAATGAAAAACTGTTTTTT.

The V gene is TRBV4-1, the J gene TRBJ1-5, with 8 bases identical to TRBD1. Unmatched junction bases numbered 4, after V lost 2 bases and J lost 1 base. This CDR3 region has 16 residues. Germline CDR1 reads MGHRA; CDR2 reads YSYEKL. For the CDR3, the DNA is TGCGCCAGCAGCCAACCCCGACAGGGGAGCAATCAGCCCCAGCATTTT. As protein: CASSQPRQGSNQPQHF.

This clone was observed a handful of times. V and J are TRBV27 and TRBJ1-1, with 9 bases fitting TRBD1. V lost 8 bases, J lost 3 bases, and 10 bases stayed unmatched. The CDR3 has 15 residues. Per germline, CDR1 MNHEY and CDR2 SMNVEV (reference sequence). CDR3 residues: CASGRGTGIYTEAFF. For the CDR3, the DNA is TGTGCCAGCGGGAGGGGGACAGGGATCTACACTGAAGCTTTCTTT.

The chain carries TRBV27 and TRBJ1-4; tentative D call: TRBD1 (6 bases). This CDR3 contains 16 residues. Deletions cut 2 bases from V and 7 bases from J, with 17 bases between. From germline, CDR1 is MNHEY and CDR2 SMNVEV (reference sequence). CDR3 in amino acids: CASSLNEGGLSEKLFF. CDR3 in DNA: TGTGCCAGCAGTTTAAACGAGGGGGGGCTTAGTGAAAAACTGTTTTTT.

This chain links TRBV2 with TRBJ1-6, with D unclear. Trimming shortened V by 4 bases and J by 3 bases, and 16 bases separated the two germline ends. Germline V CDR1 and CDR2: SNHLY, FYNNEI. CDR3 length: 17 residues. This CDR3 reads CASSGEGRFFYNSPLHF. CDR3 sequence (DNA): TGTGCCAGCAGTGGCGAGGGCAGGTTCTTCTATAATTCACCCCTCCACTTT.

The chain is built from TRBV9 and TRBJ1-2; possible D gene TRBD1, 5 bases. The CDR3 is 16 amino acids. Per germline, CDR1 SGDLS and CDR2 YYNGEE. The ends were cut back, 4 bases at V and 4 bases at J, with 20 bases in the middle. CDR3 sequence (DNA): TGTGCCAGCAGCTCTCACCCGTGGGGGGGTGGCTATGGCTACACCTTC. Translated: CASSSHPWGGGYGYTF.

This clone was seen only once. The rearrangement links TRBV5-1 to TRBJ2-2; 8 positions agree with TRBD2. J was trimmed by 0 bases and V by 4 bases; bases with no gene match: 5. The CDR3 has 16 residues. The germline CDR1 and CDR2 sequences are SGHRS and YFSETQ. CDR3 coding DNA: TGCGCCAGCAGCCGCGGACTAGCCGCGAACACCGGGGAGCTGTTTTTT. Translating gives CASSRGLAANTGELFF.

CDR3 DNA sequence: TGTGCCAGCAGTTACTCGGGGCCCCTGGGCGAGCAGTACTTC. Encoded protein: CASSYSGPLGEQYF. The chain combines TRBV6-5 with TRBJ2-7; possibly TRBD1 for D (5 bases). Germline V lookup: CDR1 MNHEY, CDR2 SVGAGI. CDR3 size: 14 residues. V lost 0 bases, J lost 6 bases, and 12 bases lay in between.

This chain links TRBV25-1 with TRBJ1-5; D is undetermined. Between the trimmed V and J ends, which lost 5 bases and 5 bases, there was a span of 7 bases. The CDR3 loop spans 12 amino acids. Germline V CDR1 and CDR2: MGHDK, SYGVNS. The DNA for the CDR3 is TGTGCCAGCAGTTATCGTGATCAGCCCCAGCATTTT. This sequence encodes CASSYRDQPQHF.

This chain connects TRBV18 to TRBJ2-1, with a tentative D call TRBD1 (7 bases). Trimming shortened V by 0 bases and J by 4 bases, and 22 bases separated the two germline ends. Germline CDR1 reads KGHSH; CDR2 reads LQKENI. The CDR3 spans 19 residues. The CDR3 protein is CASSPPPGEVSGGYNEQFF. The CDR3 bases are TGTGCCAGCTCACCACCGCCGGGGGAGGTTTCAGGGGGTTACAATGAGCAGTTCTTC. Drawing the rest from reference TRBV18 and TRBJ2-1, the complete variable domain is NAGVMQNPRHLVRRRGQEARLRCSPMKGHSHVYWYRQLPEEGLKFMVYLQKENIIDESGMPKERFSAEFPKEGPSILRIQQVVRGDSAAYFCASSPPPGEVSGGYNEQFFGPGTRLTVL.

CDR3 nucleotides: TGCGCCACCCTGGGACATCGAGACGGGAATGATGAAGCTTTCTTT. Translated: CATLGHRDGNDEAFF. J is TRBJ1-1 and V is TRBV10-1; D might be TRBD1 (6 bases). Germline V gene lookup returns CDR1 WNHNN and CDR2 SYGVQD (reference sequence). The CDR3 loop spans 15 amino acids. V was shortened by 10 bases and J by 7 bases, with 25 bases between the two germline ends.

The rearrangement joins TRBV19 to TRBJ1-5; weak D call: TRBD1 (5 bases). The CDR3 loop spans 15 amino acids. The germline V gene encodes CDR1 LNHDA and CDR2 SQIVND (reference sequence). With 1 base removed from V and 4 bases from J, the gap between germline ends came to 11 bases. The CDR3 region has the DNA TGTGCCAGTAGTATAGTCAGGGCGAGGAATCAGCCCCAGCATTTT. Translated: CASSIVRARNQPQHF.

This clone was seen just once. The CDR3 DNA reads TGTGCCAGCAGCCCAACTTTAGGGGAGCTGTTTTTT. Its protein is CASSPTLGELFF. The chain joins TRBV7-2 to TRBJ2-2; D is unresolved. The CDR3 is 12 residues long. Germline V gene data show CDR1 as SGHTA and CDR2 as FQGNSA. The V end was cut by 5 bases, the J end by 8 bases, with 9 bases between.

The chain is built from TRBV5-1 and TRBJ1-1; D gene unclear. V was clipped by 1 base and J by 1 base, with 8 bases between them. Germline CDR1 reads SGHRS; CDR2 reads YFSETQ. The CDR3 contains 14 residues. The CDR3 region is CASSLLSGNTEAFF. The CDR3 region has the DNA TGCGCCAGCAGCTTGTTATCAGGGAACACTGAAGCTTTCTTT.

This chain links TRBV19 with TRBJ1-1; possibly TRBD1 for D (5 bases). Between the trimmed V and J ends, which lost 5 bases and 5 bases, there was a span of 21 bases. CDR1 is LNHDA and CDR2 is SQIVND in the germline V gene (reference sequence). CDR3 length equals 16 residues. The CDR3 protein is CASSLGGGERWTEAFF. The DNA for the CDR3 is TGTGCCAGTAGTCTTGGGGGAGGGGAAAGGTGGACTGAAGCTTTCTTT.

The chain joins TRBV5-1 to TRBJ1-4; D is undetermined. This CDR3 region has 14 residues. Germline CDR1 reads SGHRS; CDR2 reads YFSETQ. The V end lost 7 bases, the J end lost 2 bases, and 12 bases lay between the germline ends. The CDR3 spells CASGLTDTNEKLFF. The CDR3 DNA reads as TGCGCCAGCGGACTAACAGATACTAATGAAAAACTGTTTTTT.

The chain employs TRBV30 and TRBJ1-2; D is ambiguous. This CDR3 is built from 13 residues. Deletions cut 4 bases from V and 8 bases from J, with 17 bases between. The germline CDR1 and CDR2 sequences are GTSNPN and SVGIG (reference sequence). CDR3 residues: CAWTTGPTGGYTF. In DNA, the CDR3 is TGTGCCTGGACCACGGGCCCTACGGGGGGCTACACCTTC. The full variable domain, rest sourced from reference TRBV30 and TRBJ1-2, is SQTIHQWPATLVQPVGSPLSLECTVEGTSNPNLYWYRQAAGRGLQLLFYSVGIGQISSEVPQNLSASRPQDRQFILSSKKLLLSDSGFYLCAWTTGPTGGYTFGSGTRLTVV.

The V gene is TRBV11-3, the J gene TRBJ2-3; 8 positions match TRBD1. Germline-derived CDR1 and CDR2 are SGHNT and YENEEA. V lost 6 bases to trimming and J lost 6 bases; unmatched junction nucleotides: 17. The CDR3 has 17 residues. The CDR3 region is CASSSLRQGQAVDTQYF. The DNA of the CDR3 is TGTGCCAGCAGTAGCCTACGACAGGGGCAAGCTGTCGATACGCAGTATTTT.

The chain is built from TRBV2 and TRBJ1-2, with TRBD1 as a possible D gene (6 bases). Germline V gives CDR1 SNHLY, CDR2 FYNNEI. Trimming stripped 6 bases from V and 2 bases from J, with 22 bases between. The CDR3 consists of 17 residues. CDR3 loop: CASSAGTGFSPNYGYTF. CDR3 DNA: TGTGCCAGCAGCGCGGGCACAGGGTTCAGTCCAAACTATGGCTACACCTTC.

This chain connects TRBV7-9 to TRBJ1-2; 9 nucleotides align to TRBD1. Germline V gene data show CDR1 as SEHNR and CDR2 as FQNEAQ (reference sequence). The J segment lost 2 bases and the V segment lost 7 bases, leaving 11 bases of the junction unmatched. The length of the CDR3 is 16 residues. The CDR3 reads CASIPGTGRRNYGYTF. For the CDR3, the DNA is TGTGCCAGCATCCCCGGGACAGGGCGCCGAAACTATGGCTACACCTTC.

V and J are TRBV5-1 and TRBJ1-5; 7 bases match TRBD1. This CDR3 region has 15 residues. Germline-derived CDR1 and CDR2 are SGHRS and YFSETQ. V was clipped by 0 bases and J by 6 bases; unmatched bases: 6. The CDR3 sequence is CASSLAGGYGQPQHF. DNA of the CDR3: TGCGCCAGCAGCTTGGCAGGGGGGTATGGTCAGCCCCAGCATTTT.